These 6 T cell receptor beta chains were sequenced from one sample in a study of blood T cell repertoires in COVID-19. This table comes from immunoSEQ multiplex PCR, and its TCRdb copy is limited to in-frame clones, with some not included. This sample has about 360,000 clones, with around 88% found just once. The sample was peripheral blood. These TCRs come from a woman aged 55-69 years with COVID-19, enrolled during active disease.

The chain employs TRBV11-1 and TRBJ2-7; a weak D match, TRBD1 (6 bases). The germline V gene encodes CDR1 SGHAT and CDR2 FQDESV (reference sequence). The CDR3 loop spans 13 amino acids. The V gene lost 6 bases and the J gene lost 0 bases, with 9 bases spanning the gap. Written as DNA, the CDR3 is TGTGCCAGCAGGAGGGACACCTCCTACGAGCAGTACTTC. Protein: CASRRDTSYEQYF.

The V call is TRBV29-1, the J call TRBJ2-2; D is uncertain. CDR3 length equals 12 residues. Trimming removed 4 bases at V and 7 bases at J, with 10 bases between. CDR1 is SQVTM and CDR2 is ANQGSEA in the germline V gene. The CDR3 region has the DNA TGCAGCGTTGTCCAGGCAGGCGGGGAGCTGTTTTTT. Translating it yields CSVVQAGGELFF.

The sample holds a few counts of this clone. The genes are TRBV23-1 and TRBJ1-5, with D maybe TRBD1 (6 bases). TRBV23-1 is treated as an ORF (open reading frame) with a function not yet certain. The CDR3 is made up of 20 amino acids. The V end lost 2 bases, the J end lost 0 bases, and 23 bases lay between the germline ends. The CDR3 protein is CASSQKQSGHLFYSNQPQHF. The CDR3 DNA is TGCGCCAGCAGTCAAAAACAGTCGGGACACCTATTTTATAGCAATCAGCCCCAGCATTTT.

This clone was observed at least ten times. For the CDR3, the DNA is TGTGCCATCAGTGAGTTTGTTTCGGGGGGGCAAAACAATGAGCAGTTCTTC. This sequence encodes CAISEFVSGGQNNEQFF. The chain is built from TRBV10-3 and TRBJ2-1; TRBD2 matches at 8 bases. CDR1 is ENHRY, CDR2 SYGVKD, per germline. The CDR3 has 17 residues. V trimming: 1 base; J trimming: 5 bases; junction bases outside the gene matches: 10.

CDR3 loop: CASIIQGGPYEQYF. The DNA for the CDR3 is TGTGCCAGCATAATACAGGGGGGGCCCTACGAGCAGTACTTC. The chain uses TRBV6-5 and TRBJ2-7; tentative D call: TRBD1 (8 bases). The CDR3 consists of 14 residues. Germline values: CDR1 MNHEY, CDR2 SVGAGI. The V end lost 7 bases, the J end lost 2 bases, and 15 bases lay between the germline ends.

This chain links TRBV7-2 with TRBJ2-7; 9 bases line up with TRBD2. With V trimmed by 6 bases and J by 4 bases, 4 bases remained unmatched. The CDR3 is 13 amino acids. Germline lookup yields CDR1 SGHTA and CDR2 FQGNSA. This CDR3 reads CASREAGGYEQYF. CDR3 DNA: TGTGCCAGCAGGGAAGCGGGGGGTTACGAGCAGTACTTC.